This entry describes one T cell receptor (beta chain). There is no known antigen for this receptor. Base qualities are missing; no much larger clone stands one base away. The protocol used for the library was the immunoSEQ multiplex PCR assay. The multiplex PCR relied on a mix of 60 forward primers for TCR Vbeta segments and 13 reverse primers for TCR Jbeta segments. The CDR3 region of rearranged TCR beta genes was amplified from genomic DNA by a multiplex PCR assay. Amplified TCR beta libraries were sequenced as 87-base-pair reads on the Illumina HiSeq System. The source study handled its data this way. A later analysis counted approximately 76 million unique TCR beta chains across the 600 to 850 repertoires, and some 12 million of these chains were shared by at least two donors. A nearest-neighbor algorithm error-corrected the raw reads and collapsed the reads into unique sequences, merging closely related sequences to remove PCR and sequencing errors. Alignment of CDR3 sequences to IMGT reference sequences was used to assign V, D and J gene segments. For a sequence to be retained, a match of at least six nucleotides was required to both a V gene segment and a J gene segment. A rearrangement was called productive if the CDR3 had no stop codons and remained in frame with V and J, and every other rearrangement was called non-productive. Following IMGT convention, CDR3 was defined as the stretch from the second conserved V-encoded cysteine up to the conserved J-encoded phenylalanine. The earlier analysis of 550 to 650 of the donors excluded any sequence lacking an unambiguous match to a single V gene segment. An earlier analysis of about 600 of the donors called V segments functional above 56.7% productive rearrangements and segregating when the between-donor standard deviation exceeded 5%. To diagnose cytomegalovirus status from the catalog of TCR beta chain sequences, a statistical classification framework was built. A later analysis assigned V and J genes by comparing TCR nucleotide sequences with IMGT/GENE-DB human TR gene sequences. The TCRdist pipeline was used in a later analysis to assign CDR3 sequences and most-parsimonious VDJ recombination scenarios. A later analysis defined each TCR beta chain by its CDR3 amino acid sequence plus V-gene family, and excluded reads lacking a unique V-gene family. As a way to deal with suspected cross-contamination and a sequencing artifact, a later analysis dropped 640 or so nucleotide sequences that were highly shared and had low generation probability. A later analysis calculated a clonal expansion index for each public chain from normalized within-repertoire ranks of inferred template counts. In a later analysis, generation probabilities were computed with a VDJ recombination model fitted to out-of-frame rearrangements, and the resulting probabilities were checked against IGoR. In a later analysis, hypergeometric tests were used to score TCR-TCR, TCR-HLA and TCR-CMV co-occurrence, with a repertoire-size bias correction applied to TCR pairs. In a later analysis, false discovery rates were estimated by permuting HLA or CMV assignments 20 times. A later analysis grouped co-occurring TCRs with DBSCAN, adding TCRdist sequence similarity when clustering within HLA-allele-positive subsets. For co-occurrence clustering, repertoires with fewer than 30,000 or more than 120,000 public chains were excluded, along with five or six repertoires with anomalous nucleotide sharing. TCRdb stores this immuneACCESS table with in-frame sequences only. Part of the clones is absent; in the studies checked, under half of the shortfall reflects unresolved V genes, and no reason is known for the rest. V and J calls and clone size are given by that table; D and trimming were obtained from the DNA. Present in this sample are around 110,000 clones, 82% of which were seen just once. The ten largest clones take up approximately 2.5% of the sample.

The cohort consisted of hundreds of healthy bone marrow donors. Cohort members were all nominally healthy when sampled, although unrecorded immune exposures were likely present. The donor was CMV seropositive and belonged to the group of more than 250 seropositive cohort members. Every donor gave a peripheral blood sample, and the peripheral blood mononuclear cells from that sample were used for TCR beta sequencing. Genomic DNA extraction from the blood cell samples was performed with the Qiagen DNeasy Blood Extraction Kit. The CDR3 goes from the cysteine to the phenylalanine over 16 residues. CDR3 DNA only is kept here, 48 bases in frame from base 1. Deletion took 6 bases off V and 4 bases off J, with a span of 19 bases between the germline ends. The germline V gene encodes CDR1 MRHNA and CDR2 SNTAGT. This entry belongs to a study of cytomegalovirus exposure and HLA in healthy donors (dated by TCRdb to about 2017). In terms of the full investigation: In an earlier analysis of about 560 of the donors, less than 350 Gb of sequence data and 90 million to 120 million unique TCR beta sequences from 150 million to 200 million T cells were reported. An early release covering more than 500 HLA-typed donors comprised roughly 300 gigabases of sequencing data and approximately 80 million unique TCR sequences. A later genetic analysis used genome-wide SNP genotypes for about 60% of the roughly 670 donors, treating that subset as a discovery cohort. Across under 500 genotyped donors of the cohort, an average of approximately 240,000 unique TCR beta nucleotide sequences per donor were sequenced, and roughly a sixth of those sequences were non-productive. A later analysis re-examined previously published TCR beta repertoires from about 700 donors and added high-resolution HLA genotyping to investigate patterns of TCR occurrence. Alongside the repertoire data, information on donor age, sex, ethnicity and CMV serostatus was compiled. To predict cytomegalovirus infection status, the study combined high-throughput TCR immunosequencing, statistical association of individual TCRs with disease status, and machine learning. Among the roughly 400 genotyped donors, about 85% belonged to the genetic ancestry cluster associated with self-reported Caucasian donors. The aim of the study was to test whether cataloging public T cell receptors could identify signatures of past pathogen exposure. The study profiled the T cell repertoires of more than 500 subjects by immunosequencing and related them to cytomegalovirus serostatus. Rather than using new phenotypic data, the later analysis identified candidate immune exposures from TCR beta sequences and from how often those sequences occurred across donors. About five DR-DQ haplotypes were treated as single units for association and clustering because of strong linkage in the cohort. Class I and class II HLA loci were covered by the typing at four-digit resolution. Every discovery cohort repertoire had been produced on one sequencing platform. An earlier analysis of approximately 580 of the donors used high-throughput TCR beta sequencing to judge whether each TCR beta V gene segment behaved as functional or pseudogenic. The number of donors typed differed by locus, with roughly 629-640 for A, B, C, DRB1 and DQB1, over 500 for DQA1, 600 to 610 for DPA1, and 450 to 480 for DPB1. A separate validation cohort of some 130 different subjects was used in addition to the 666-subject first cohort.

Overall study outcomes, separate from this receptor: A group of highly shared sequence variants was considered likely to be a technical artifact of the sequencing pipeline. In a later analysis, 16,951 TCR beta sequences were associated with specific HLA alleles at a false discovery rate of 0.05. A later analysis found that HLA-associated TCR beta chains were more clonally expanded and had lower generation probabilities than equally common non-associated chains. Across donors, most TCR sequences were observed very rarely, whereas some public TCRs were present in many individuals. The only immune exposure information available for the cohort was CMV serostatus. Correlated functional status among segregating V segments might reflect linkage disequilibrium, but an unknown experimental factor could not be ruled out. This cohort had only TCR beta chains sequenced, and the lack of alpha or paired-chain data limited which features could be detected. A later genetic analysis associated a missense DCLRE1C variant with V-gene and J-gene trimming of TCR beta chains, and an independent cohort replicated the association. When HLA alleles, especially DR and DQ, strongly co-occurred, attributing TCR associations to individual alleles was difficult. A later analysis reported that several top co-occurrence clusters appeared linked to parvovirus B19, influenza, CMV and Epstein-Barr virus. In both the original and validation cohorts, the classifier was reported to diagnose cytomegalovirus status with high specificity and sensitivity. According to a later analysis, most CMV-associated TCR beta chains appeared to be HLA-restricted, and the HLA associations seemed to be driven largely by CMV exposure. An earlier analysis of approximately 570 of the donors showed that most TCR beta V segments appeared in productive rearrangements either about 87% or about 30% of the time, which broadly matched IMGT annotations. The authors suggested that the approach could potentially be extended to other disease states and immunological phenotypes. A total of about 180 TCR beta chains were listed by the study as associated with cytomegalovirus. A further reported finding was that TCR beta sequences accurately predicted the HLA-A and HLA-B alleles for most subjects in the first cohort. A later analysis found that TCR association rates varied across HLA loci, with DRB1 alleles showing the most associated TCRs and HLA-C alleles the fewest. Because the 87-base-pair reads could not distinguish some IMGT-functional V segments, including TRBV6-2 and TRBV6-3, those segments were excluded. Over 15 rarely observed V segments, including chromosome 9 orphons, were excluded from the earlier analysis of approximately 500 of the donors because counts were too low. A few of the identified cytomegalovirus-associated TCR beta chains were confirmed in vitro to be specific for cytomegalovirus antigens. Sequencing depth was assumed to be roughly uniform across donors in the presence/absence analyses, though that assumption may not hold. HLA typing was unavailable for some donors at each locus, so association tests used only the typed subset. According to a later genetic analysis, donors in an Asian-associated ancestry cluster had fewer N-insertions in productive TCRs than the roughly 700-donor mean.

Sequencing used PBMCs. Recombination linked TRBV6-4 to TRBJ1-5, with an unclear D gene assignment. The sequence was collected from a man under 40 in good health and CMV-seropositive. The DNA is as follows: TGTGCCAGCAGGATAAATGAGGGCAGTAGAAATCAGCCCCAGCATTTT. Its protein is CASRINEGSRNQPQHF.